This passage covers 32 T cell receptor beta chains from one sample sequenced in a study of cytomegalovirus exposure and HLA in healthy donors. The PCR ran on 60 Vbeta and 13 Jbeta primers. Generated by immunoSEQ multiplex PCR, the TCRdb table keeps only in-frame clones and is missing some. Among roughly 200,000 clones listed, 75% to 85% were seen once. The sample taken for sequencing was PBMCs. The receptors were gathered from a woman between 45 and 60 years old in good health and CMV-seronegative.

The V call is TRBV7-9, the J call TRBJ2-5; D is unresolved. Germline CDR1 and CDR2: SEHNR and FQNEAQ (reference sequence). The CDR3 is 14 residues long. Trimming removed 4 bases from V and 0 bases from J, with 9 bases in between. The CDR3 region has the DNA TGTGCCAGCAGCTCCACTCCGTACCAAGAGACCCAGTACTTC. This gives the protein CASSSTPYQETQYF.

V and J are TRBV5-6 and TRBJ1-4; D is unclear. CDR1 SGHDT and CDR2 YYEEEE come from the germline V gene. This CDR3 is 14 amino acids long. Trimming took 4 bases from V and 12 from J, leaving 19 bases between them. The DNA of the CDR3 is TGTGCCAGCAGCATAGGCCCCACGTCCGGGGAACTGTTTTTT. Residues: CASSIGPTSGELFF.

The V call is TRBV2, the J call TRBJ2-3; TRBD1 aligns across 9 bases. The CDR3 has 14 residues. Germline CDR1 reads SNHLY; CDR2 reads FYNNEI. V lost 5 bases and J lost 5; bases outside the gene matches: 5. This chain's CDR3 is CASSSQGAKDTQYF. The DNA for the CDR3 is TGTGCCAGCAGTTCACAGGGGGCTAAAGATACGCAGTATTTT.

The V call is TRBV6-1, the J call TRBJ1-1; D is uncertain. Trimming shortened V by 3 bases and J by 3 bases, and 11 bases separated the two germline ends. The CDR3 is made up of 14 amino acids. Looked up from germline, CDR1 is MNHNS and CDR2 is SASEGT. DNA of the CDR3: TGTGCCAGCAGTGAGGAGTTCCTTTACACTGAAGCTTTCTTT. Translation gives CASSEEFLYTEAFF.

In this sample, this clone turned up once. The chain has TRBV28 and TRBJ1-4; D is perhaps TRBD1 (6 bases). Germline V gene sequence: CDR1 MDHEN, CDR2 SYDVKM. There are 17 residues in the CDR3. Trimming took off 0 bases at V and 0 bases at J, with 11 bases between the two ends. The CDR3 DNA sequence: TGTGCCAGCAGTTTATGGGGGGGGCAGTCAACTAATGAAAAACTGTTTTTT. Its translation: CASSLWGGQSTNEKLFF.

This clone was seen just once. The CDR3 DNA reads TGTGCCAGCAGCGGCATACTAGCCGGCATTATCGCAGATACGCAGTATTTT. Translating gives CASSGILAGIIADTQYF. This chain links TRBV2 with TRBJ2-3; a possible D gene is TRBD2 (6 bases). Germline V CDR1 and CDR2: SNHLY, FYNNEI. This CDR3 spans 17 amino acids. Trimming took 6 bases from V and 4 from J, leaving 23 bases between them. The complete variable domain, with remaining parts taken from reference TRBV2 and TRBJ2-3, reads EPEVTQTPSHQVTQMGQEVILRCVPISNHLYFYWYRQILGQKVEFLVSFYNNEISEKSEIFDDQFSVERPDGSNFTLKIRSTKLEDSAMYFCASSGILAGIIADTQYFGPGTRLTVL.

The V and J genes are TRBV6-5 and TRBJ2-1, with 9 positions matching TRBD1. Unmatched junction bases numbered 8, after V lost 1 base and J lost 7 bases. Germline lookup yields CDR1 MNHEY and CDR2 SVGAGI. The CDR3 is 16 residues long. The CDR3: CASSYLKTGGNNEQFF. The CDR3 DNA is TGTGCCAGCAGTTACTTAAAGACAGGGGGTAATAATGAGCAGTTCTTC.

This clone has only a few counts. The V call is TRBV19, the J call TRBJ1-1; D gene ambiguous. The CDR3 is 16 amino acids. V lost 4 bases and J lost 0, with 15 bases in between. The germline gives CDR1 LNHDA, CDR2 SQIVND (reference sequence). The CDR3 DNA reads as TGTGCCAGTAGTACCGTCGGAGTAACGGTGAACACTGAAGCTTTCTTT. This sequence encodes CASSTVGVTVNTEAFF.

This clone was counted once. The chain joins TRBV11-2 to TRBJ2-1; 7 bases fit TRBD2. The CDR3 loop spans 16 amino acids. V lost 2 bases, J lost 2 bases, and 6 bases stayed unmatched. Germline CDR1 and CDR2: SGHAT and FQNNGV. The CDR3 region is CASSLWLADTYNEQFF. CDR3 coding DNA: TGTGCCAGCAGCTTATGGCTAGCGGACACCTACAATGAGCAGTTCTTC.

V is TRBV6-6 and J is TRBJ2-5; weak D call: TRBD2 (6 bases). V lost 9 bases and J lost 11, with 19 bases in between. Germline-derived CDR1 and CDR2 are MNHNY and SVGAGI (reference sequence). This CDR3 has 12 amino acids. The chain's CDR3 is CASKLRDSVQYF. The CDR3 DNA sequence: TGTGCCAGTAAATTACGGGACTCGGTGCAGTACTTC.

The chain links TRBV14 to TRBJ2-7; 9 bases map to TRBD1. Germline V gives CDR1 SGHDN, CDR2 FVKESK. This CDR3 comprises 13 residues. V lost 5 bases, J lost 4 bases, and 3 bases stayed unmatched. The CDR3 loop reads CASSNRGRYEQYF. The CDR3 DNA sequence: TGTGCCAGCAGCAACAGGGGGCGGTACGAGCAGTACTTC.

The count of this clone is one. The CDR3 region has the DNA TGTGCCAGCAGTCGGGGGGTCAGGGAAACAGCGGTGAACACCGGGGAGCTGTTTTTT. This translates into CASSRGVRETAVNTGELFF. The chain recombines TRBV7-8 with TRBJ2-2; TRBD2 matches at 7 bases. The CDR3 runs to 19 residues. From germline, CDR1 is SGHVS and CDR2 FQNEAQ. The V and J ends lost 6 bases and 1 base, in that order; junction bases with no gene match: 17.

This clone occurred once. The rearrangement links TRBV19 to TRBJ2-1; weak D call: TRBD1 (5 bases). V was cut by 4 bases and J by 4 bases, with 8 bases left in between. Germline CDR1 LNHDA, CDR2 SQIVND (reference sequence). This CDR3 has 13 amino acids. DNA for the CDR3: TGTGCCAGTAGTACGCAGGGATACAATGAGCAGTTCTTC. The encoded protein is CASSTQGYNEQFF.

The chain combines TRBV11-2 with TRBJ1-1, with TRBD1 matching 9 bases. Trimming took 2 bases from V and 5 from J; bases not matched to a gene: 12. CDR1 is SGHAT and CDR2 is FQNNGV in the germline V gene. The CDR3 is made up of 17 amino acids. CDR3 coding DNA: TGTGCCAGCAGCTTAAGACAGGGGGTGGAGGAGTTGACTGAAGCTTTCTTT. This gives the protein CASSLRQGVEELTEAFF.

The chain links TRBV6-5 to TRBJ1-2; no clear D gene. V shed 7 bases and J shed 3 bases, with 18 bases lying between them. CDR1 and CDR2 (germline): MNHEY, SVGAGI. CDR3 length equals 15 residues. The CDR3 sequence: CASTSRTVGDYGYTF. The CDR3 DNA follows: TGTGCCAGCACCAGTCGGACTGTTGGGGACTATGGCTACACCTTC.

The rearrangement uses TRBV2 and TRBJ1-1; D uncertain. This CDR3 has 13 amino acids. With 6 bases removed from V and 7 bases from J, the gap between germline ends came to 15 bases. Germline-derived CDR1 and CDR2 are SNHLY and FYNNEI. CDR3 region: CASRRQAGREAFF. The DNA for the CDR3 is TGTGCCAGCAGAAGACAAGCGGGTCGTGAAGCTTTCTTT.

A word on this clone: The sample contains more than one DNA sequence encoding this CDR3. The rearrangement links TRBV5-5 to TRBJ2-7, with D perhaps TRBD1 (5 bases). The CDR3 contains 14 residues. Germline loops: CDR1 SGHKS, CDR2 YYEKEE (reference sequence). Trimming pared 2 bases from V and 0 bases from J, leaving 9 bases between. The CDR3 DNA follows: TGTGCCAGCAGCTTCTCAGGGTCCTCCTACGAGCAGTACTTC. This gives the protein CASSFSGSSYEQYF.

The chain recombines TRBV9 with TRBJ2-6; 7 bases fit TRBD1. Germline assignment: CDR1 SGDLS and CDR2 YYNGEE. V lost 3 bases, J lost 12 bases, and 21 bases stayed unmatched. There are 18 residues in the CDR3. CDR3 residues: CASSAKERTGDPKGVLTF. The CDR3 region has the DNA TGTGCCAGCAGCGCAAAGGAAAGAACAGGGGACCCAAAGGGCGTCCTGACTTTC. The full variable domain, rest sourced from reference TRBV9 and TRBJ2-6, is DSGVTQTPKHLITATGQRVTLRCSPRSGDLSVYWYQQSLDQGLQFLIQYYNGEERAKGNILERFSAQQFPDLHSELNLSSLELGDSALYFCASSAKERTGDPKGVLTFGAGSRLTVL.

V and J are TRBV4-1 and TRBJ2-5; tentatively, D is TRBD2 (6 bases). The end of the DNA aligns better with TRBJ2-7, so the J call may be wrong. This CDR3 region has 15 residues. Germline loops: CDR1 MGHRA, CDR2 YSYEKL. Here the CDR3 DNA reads TGCGCCAGCAGCCAAGACCGGGACTCCTCCTACGAGCAGTACTTC. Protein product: CASSQDRDSSYEQYF.

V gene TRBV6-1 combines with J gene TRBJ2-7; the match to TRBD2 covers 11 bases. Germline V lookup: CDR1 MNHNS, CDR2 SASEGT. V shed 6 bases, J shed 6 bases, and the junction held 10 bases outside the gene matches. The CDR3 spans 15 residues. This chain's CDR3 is CASREIAGGPSEQYF. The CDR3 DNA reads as TGTGCCAGCAGAGAGATAGCGGGAGGGCCAAGCGAGCAGTACTTC.

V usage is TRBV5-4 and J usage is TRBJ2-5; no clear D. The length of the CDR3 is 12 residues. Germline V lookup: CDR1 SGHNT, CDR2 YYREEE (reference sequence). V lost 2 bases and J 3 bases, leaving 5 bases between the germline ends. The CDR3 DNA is TGTGCCAGCAGCTTCCTAGAAGAGACCCAGTACTTC. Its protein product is CASSFLEETQYF. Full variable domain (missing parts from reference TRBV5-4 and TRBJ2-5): ETGVTQSPTHLIKTRGQQVTLRCSSQSGHNTVSWYQQALGQGPQFIFQYYREEENGRGNFPPRFSGLQFPNYSSELNVNALELDDSALYLCASSFLEETQYFGPGTRLLVL.

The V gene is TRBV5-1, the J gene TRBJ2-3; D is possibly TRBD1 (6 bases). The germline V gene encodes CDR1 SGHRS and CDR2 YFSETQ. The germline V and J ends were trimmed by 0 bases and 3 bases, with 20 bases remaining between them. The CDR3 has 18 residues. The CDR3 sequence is CASSLEVSGHILTDTQYF. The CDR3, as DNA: TGCGCCAGCAGCTTGGAGGTGTCGGGACACATTTTGACAGATACGCAGTATTTT.

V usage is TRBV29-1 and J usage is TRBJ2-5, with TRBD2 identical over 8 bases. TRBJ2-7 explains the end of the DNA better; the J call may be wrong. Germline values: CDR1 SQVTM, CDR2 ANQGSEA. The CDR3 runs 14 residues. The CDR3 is CSALRGGPSYEQYF. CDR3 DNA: TGCAGCGCCCTACGGGGGGGACCCTCCTACGAGCAGTACTTC.

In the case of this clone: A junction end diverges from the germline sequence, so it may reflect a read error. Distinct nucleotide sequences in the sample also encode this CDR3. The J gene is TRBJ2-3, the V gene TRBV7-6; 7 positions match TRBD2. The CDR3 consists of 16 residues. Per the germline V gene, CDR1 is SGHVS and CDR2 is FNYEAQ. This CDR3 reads CASSLGGTTRTDTQYF. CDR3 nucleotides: TGTGCCAGCAGCTTAGGAGGGACTACCCGCACAGATACACAGTATTTT.

CDR3 in DNA: TGTGCCAGCAGCCTTAACAGGGTCTCACCCCTCCACTTT. Encoded protein: CASSLNRVSPLHF. The chain employs TRBV6-1 and TRBJ1-6; the D gene is possibly TRBD1 (6 bases). The germline CDR1 and CDR2 sequences are MNHNS and SASEGT. Trimming left V 6 bases short and J 10 bases short, with 13 bases between. The CDR3 is 13 residues long.

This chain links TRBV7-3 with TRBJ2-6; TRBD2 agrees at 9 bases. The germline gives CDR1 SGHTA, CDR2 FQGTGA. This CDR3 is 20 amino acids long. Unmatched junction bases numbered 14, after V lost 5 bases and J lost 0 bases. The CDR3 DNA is TGTGCCAGCAGCGTACTACCGCTAAGTAGCGGGAGCTCTGGGGCCAACGTCCTGACTTTC. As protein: CASSVLPLSSGSSGANVLTF.

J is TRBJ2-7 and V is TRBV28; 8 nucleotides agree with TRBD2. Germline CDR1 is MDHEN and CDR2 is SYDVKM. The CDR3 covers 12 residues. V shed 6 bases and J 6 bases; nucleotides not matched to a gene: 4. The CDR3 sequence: CASSREGFEQYF. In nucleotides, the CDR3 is TGTGCCAGCAGCCGGGAGGGGTTCGAGCAGTACTTC.

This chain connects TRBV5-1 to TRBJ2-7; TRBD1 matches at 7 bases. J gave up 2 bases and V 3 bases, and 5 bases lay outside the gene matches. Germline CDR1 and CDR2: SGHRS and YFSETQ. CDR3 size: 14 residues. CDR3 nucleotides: TGCGCCAGCAGCTGGGACAGTGCAGCCTACGAGCAGTACTTC. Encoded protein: CASSWDSAAYEQYF.

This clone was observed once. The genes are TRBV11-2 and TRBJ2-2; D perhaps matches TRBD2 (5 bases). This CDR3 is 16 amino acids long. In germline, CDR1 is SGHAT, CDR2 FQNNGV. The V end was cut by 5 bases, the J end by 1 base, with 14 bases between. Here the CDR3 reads CASSSNTRLNTGELFF. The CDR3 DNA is TGTGCCAGCAGCAGCAACACTAGATTGAACACCGGGGAGCTGTTTTTT. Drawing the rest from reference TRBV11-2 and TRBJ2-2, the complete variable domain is EAGVAQSPRYKIIEKRQSVAFWCNPISGHATLYWYQQILGQGPKLLIQFQNNGVVDDSQLPKDRFSAERLKGVDSTLKIQPAKLEDSAVYLCASSSNTRLNTGELFFGEGSRLTVL.

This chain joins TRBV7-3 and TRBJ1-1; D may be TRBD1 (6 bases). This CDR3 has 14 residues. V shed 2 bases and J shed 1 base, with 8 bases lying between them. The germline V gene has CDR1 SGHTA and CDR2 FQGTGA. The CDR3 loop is CASSLGTSNTEAFF. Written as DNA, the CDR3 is TGTGCCAGCAGCTTAGGGACATCGAACACTGAAGCTTTCTTT.

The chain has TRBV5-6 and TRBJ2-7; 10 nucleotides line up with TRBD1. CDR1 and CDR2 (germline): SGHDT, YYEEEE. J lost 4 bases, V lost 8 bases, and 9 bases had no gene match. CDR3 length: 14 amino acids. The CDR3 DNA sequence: TGTGCCAGTAACGACAGGGGGCCTCTGTACGAGCAGTACTTC. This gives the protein CASNDRGPLYEQYF.

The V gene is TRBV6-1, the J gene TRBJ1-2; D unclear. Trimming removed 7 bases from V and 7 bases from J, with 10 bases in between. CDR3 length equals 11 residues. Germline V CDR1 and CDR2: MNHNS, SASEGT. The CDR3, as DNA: TGTGCCAGCACCGACTCGGCTGGCTACACCTTC. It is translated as CASTDSAGYTF.